These T cell receptor beta chains were read from a single sample in a study of blood T cell repertoires in COVID-19. Data came from immunoSEQ multiplex PCR; TCRdb stores just in-frame clones and leaves some out. The table shows about 260,000 clones, with about 87% occurring only once. Sequencing input: peripheral blood. These receptors all stem from a man in his sixties who had recovered from COVID-19. Each CDR3 is given with its conserved first and last residue. The D gene is left open where the match is weak. Some rows mark clone size as missing; the rest say once, few, many or name a class of expanded clone.

V gene,clone size,D gene,J gene,CDR3 protein,CDR3 DNA
TRBV3-1/TRBV3-2,-,-,TRBJ2-7,CASSQTPNGEQYF,TGTGCCAGCAGCCAAACCCCAAACGGCGAGCAGTACTTC
TRBV5-6,-,-,TRBJ2-7,CASSLGVGMAYEQYF,TGTGCCAGCAGCCTAGGGGTGGGGATGGCCTACGAGCAGTACTTC
TRBV4-2,-,-,TRBJ2-5,CASSQGRGQETQYF,TGTGCCAGCAGCCAAGGTCGGGGGCAAGAGACCCAGTACTTC
TRBV5-1,-,TRBD2,TRBJ2-1,CASSPGLAGVNEQFF,TGCGCCAGCAGCCCGGGACTAGCGGGGGTTAATGAGCAGTTCTTC
TRBV5-8,-,TRBD2,TRBJ2-5,CASSHALTSGGAETQYF,TGTGCCAGCAGCCACGCCTTAACTAGCGGGGGGGCGGAGACCCAGTACTTC
TRBV6-5,-,TRBD2,TRBJ2-7,CASGPRRGTSYEQYF,TGTGCCAGCGGCCCCCGGCGGGGGACCTCCTACGAGCAGTACTTC
TRBV9,-,-,TRBJ2-3,CASSRTSPSEADTQYF,TGTGCCAGCAGTCGTACATCACCCAGCGAGGCAGATACGCAGTATTTT
TRBV5-1,few,TRBD1,TRBJ2-5,CASSPYWTGKETQYF,TGCGCCAGCAGCCCATACTGGACAGGGAAAGAGACCCAGTACTTC
TRBV5-4,-,-,TRBJ2-7,CASSLVSQDGEQYF,TGTGCCAGCAGCTTGGTTTCACAGGATGGCGAGCAGTACTTC
TRBV5-1,-,-,TRBJ2-5,CASSTGLTKETQYF,TGCGCCAGCAGCACTGGACTTACCAAAGAGACCCAGTACTTC
TRBV5-1,-,TRBD1,TRBJ2-1,CASSLSFTGGESEFF,TGCGCCAGCAGCTTGAGTTTCACAGGGGGAGAATCGGAGTTCTTC
TRBV25-1,-,-,TRBJ1-6,CASSVQGNSPLHF,TGTGCCAGCAGTGTTCAGGGCAATTCACCCCTCCACTTT
TRBV9,-,-,TRBJ1-1,CASSDLGGRLNEAFF,TGTGCCAGCAGCGACCTCGGGGGGAGGTTAAATGAAGCTTTCTTT
TRBV19,-,-,TRBJ2-2,CASSSAGRPGELFF,TGTGCCAGTAGTTCGGCAGGGAGGCCCGGGGAGCTGTTTTTT
TRBV3-1/TRBV3-2,-,-,TRBJ2-1,CASSQVASNEQFF,TGTGCCAGCAGCCAAGTAGCTTCAAATGAGCAGTTCTTC
TRBV4-2,-,-,TRBJ1-2,CASSQDGAEGGYTF,TGTGCCAGCAGCCAAGATGGGGCGGAGGGGGGCTACACCTTC
TRBV6-5,-,-,TRBJ2-7,CASLGGYEQYF,TGTGCCAGCCTAGGTGGGTACGAGCAGTACTTC